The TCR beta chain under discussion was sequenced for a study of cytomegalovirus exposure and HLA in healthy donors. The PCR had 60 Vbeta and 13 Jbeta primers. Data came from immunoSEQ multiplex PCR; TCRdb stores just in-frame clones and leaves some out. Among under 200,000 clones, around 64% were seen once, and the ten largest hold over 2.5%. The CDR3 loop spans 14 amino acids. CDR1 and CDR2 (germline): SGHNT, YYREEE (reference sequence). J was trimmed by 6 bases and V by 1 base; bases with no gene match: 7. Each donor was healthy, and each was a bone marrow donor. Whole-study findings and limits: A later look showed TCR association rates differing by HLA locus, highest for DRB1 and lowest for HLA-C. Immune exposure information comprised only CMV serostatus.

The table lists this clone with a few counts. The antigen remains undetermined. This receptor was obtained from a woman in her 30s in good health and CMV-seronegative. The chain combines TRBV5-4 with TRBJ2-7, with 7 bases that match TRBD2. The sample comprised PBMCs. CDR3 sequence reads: CASSLLAPGGEQYF. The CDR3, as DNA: TGTGCCAGCAGCTTGCTAGCGCCGGGAGGCGAGCAGTACTTC. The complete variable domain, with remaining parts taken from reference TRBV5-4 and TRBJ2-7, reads ETGVTQSPTHLIKTRGQQVTLRCSSQSGHNTVSWYQQALGQGPQFIFQYYREEENGRGNFPPRFSGLQFPNYSSELNVNALELDDSALYLCASSLLAPGGEQYFGPGTRLTVT.